These 30 T cell receptor beta chains originate from one sample sequenced in a study of CXCR3-negative and CXCR3-positive naive CD8 T cells. Findings and caveats of the study: TRB CDR3s were more hydrophobic in CXCR3-positive than in CXCR3-negative naive cells.

TRB cDNA libraries were made by UMI-labeled 5' RACE. One entry per CDR3 protein, without DNA, is what TCRdb gives after re-calling the 5' RACE reads. Its table records about 85,000 distinct CDR3 sequences. These receptors lack a known antigen. Sequencing was performed on naive CXCR3+ CD8+ T cells from blood. Sample subset: CD45RO-CCR7+CD27+CD95- naive CD8+ T cells expressing CXCR3 (TNR3+). These receptor sequences come from a human donor in good health. Some clones in this sample may be carry-over from other donors' samples.

The chain carries TRBV29-1 and TRBJ2-1; with no DNA, the TCRdb D assignment of TRBD1 cannot be verified. Germline CDR1 is SQVTM and CDR2 is ANQGSEA. The CDR3 consists of 14 residues. The CDR3 is CSVEAVPSAYEQFF.

This chain links TRBV21-1 with TRBJ2-1; the D gene TCRdb calls, TRBD2, cannot be checked with no DNA. TRBV21-1 is given as a pseudogene. CDR3 length: 18 amino acids. This chain's CDR3 is CASSFLPFTSGAYNEQFF.

This chain links TRBV4-2 with TRBJ2-2; TCRdb proposes TRBD2, but this gene call is untestable without DNA. CDR3 length: 17 residues. The germline V gene has CDR1 LGHNA and CDR2 YNFKEQ. The CDR3: CASSQDGTSGSTGELFF.

The genes are TRBV7-9 and TRBJ1-2; TCRdb outputs TRBD1, but without DNA this stays unchecked. The CDR3 is 16 amino acids. Germline assignment: CDR1 SEHNR and CDR2 FQNEAQ (reference sequence). CDR3 sequence reads: CASSSGTRLPYDGYTF.

The chain joins TRBV14 to TRBJ2-7. The CDR3 sequence is 13 residues long. CDR1 is SGHDN and CDR2 is FVKESK in the germline V gene. The chain's CDR3 is CASSQDRANEQYF.

The genes are TRBV28 and TRBJ2-5. From germline, CDR1 is MDHEN and CDR2 SYDVKM. This CDR3 region has 13 residues. The CDR3 reads CASSFANQETQYF.

This rearrangement joins TRBV7-6 to TRBJ1-2; the D call from TCRdb, TRBD1, cannot be confirmed without DNA. Germline lookup yields CDR1 SGHVS and CDR2 FNYEAQ. The CDR3 contains 15 residues. The CDR3 loop reads CASSPNRGAGYGYTF.

This chain connects TRBV7-9 to TRBJ1-1; TCRdb indicates TRBD1, and absent DNA this call remains unverified. The germline V gene encodes CDR1 SEHNR and CDR2 FQNEAQ (reference sequence). The CDR3 is 16 amino acids. The CDR3 loop is CASSLGPTGLNTEAFF.

The V and J genes are TRBV20-1 and TRBJ2-1; TCRdb indicates TRBD1, and absent DNA this call remains unverified. The CDR3 spans 14 residues. Germline CDR1 and CDR2: DFQATT and SNEGSKA (reference sequence). CDR3 protein: CSAPTQGHLNEQFF.

V is TRBV6-1 and J is TRBJ1-2; the D call from TCRdb, TRBD1, cannot be confirmed without DNA. Germline CDR1 and CDR2: MNHNS and SASEGT. The CDR3 is 14 amino acids. CDR3 sequence: CASSDLEGADGYTF.

The chain recombines TRBV2 with TRBJ1-2; the D call from TCRdb, TRBD1, cannot be confirmed without DNA. Germline CDR1 reads SNHLY; CDR2 reads FYNNEI. There are 12 residues in the CDR3. This CDR3 reads CARVGQNYGYTF. Using reference TRBV2 and TRBJ1-2 for the parts outside the CDR3, the full variable domain is EPEVTQTPSHQVTQMGQEVILRCVPISNHLYFYWYRQILGQKVEFLVSFYNNEISEKSEIFDDQFSVERPDGSNFTLKIRSTKLEDSAMYFCARVGQNYGYTFGSGTRLTVV.

V gene TRBV2 combines with J gene TRBJ2-5; no DNA is available, so the TRBD1 call from TCRdb remains unchecked. The germline gives CDR1 SNHLY, CDR2 FYNNEI. This CDR3 has 12 amino acids. CDR3 protein: CASRGTEETQYF.

The rearrangement joins TRBV5-1 to TRBJ2-1; TCRdb's assignment of TRBD2 cannot be checked, as there is no DNA. This CDR3 spans 15 amino acids. Germline values: CDR1 SGHRS, CDR2 YFSETQ. CDR3 sequence: CASSLDDGSYNEQFF.

The genes are TRBV2 and TRBJ2-7; no DNA is available, so the TRBD1 call from TCRdb remains unchecked. This CDR3 spans 16 amino acids. Germline V gene sequence: CDR1 SNHLY, CDR2 FYNNEI. This CDR3 reads CASSGTGRGRRYEQYF.

The chain employs TRBV28 and TRBJ2-1; TCRdb lists TRBD1, though no DNA is available to test this call. The germline CDR1 and CDR2 sequences are MDHEN and SYDVKM. The CDR3 runs 12 residues. The CDR3: CASSYPGAEQFF. The full variable domain, completed using reference TRBV28 and TRBJ2-1, is DVKVTQSSRYLVKRTGEKVFLECVQDMDHENMFWYRQDPGLGLRLIYFSYDVKMKEKGDIPEGYSVSREKKERFSLILESASTNQTSMYLCASSYPGAEQFFGPGTRLTVL.

V gene TRBV11-2 combines with J gene TRBJ2-1; absent DNA, TCRdb's TRBD2 call cannot be checked. The CDR3 spans 23 residues. Germline V gene lookup returns CDR1 SGHAT and CDR2 FQNNGV. CDR3 region: CASSFRWDLLEVLASRDYNEQFF.

V is TRBV2 and J is TRBJ2-3. The CDR3 is made up of 14 amino acids. CDR1 and CDR2 (germline): SNHLY, FYNNEI. The CDR3 is CASSEAHVTDTQYF.

The genes are TRBV29-1 and TRBJ2-1; TCRdb's D gene call, TRBD2, goes unchecked for lack of DNA. CDR1 SQVTM and CDR2 ANQGSEA come from the germline V gene. The CDR3 spans 14 residues. The CDR3 loop reads CSDISGAGLSGQFF.

The rearrangement links TRBV13 to TRBJ2-7; with no DNA, the TCRdb D assignment of TRBD2 cannot be verified. The length of the CDR3 is 13 residues. Germline lookup yields CDR1 PRHDT and CDR2 FYEKMQ (reference sequence). CDR3 region: CASSLGTSIGQYF.

The chain employs TRBV28 and TRBJ2-3; no DNA is available, so the TRBD2 call from TCRdb remains unchecked. This CDR3 has 18 amino acids. Looked up from germline, CDR1 is MDHEN and CDR2 is SYDVKM. CDR3 in amino acids: CASSYGPGDVGVSDTQYF. The whole variable domain, remainder taken from reference TRBV28 and TRBJ2-3, is DVKVTQSSRYLVKRTGEKVFLECVQDMDHENMFWYRQDPGLGLRLIYFSYDVKMKEKGDIPEGYSVSREKKERFSLILESASTNQTSMYLCASSYGPGDVGVSDTQYFGPGTRLTVL.

The chain employs TRBV5-1 and TRBJ2-3; the TCRdb call, TRBD1, lacks DNA for checking. Germline V gene data show CDR1 as SGHRS and CDR2 as YFSETQ. The CDR3 is 15 residues long. The CDR3 protein is CASSHRGYSTDTQYF. Variable domain in full (rest from reference TRBV5-1 and TRBJ2-3): KAGVTQTPRYLIKTRGQQVTLSCSPISGHRSVSWYQQTPGQGLQFLFEYFSETQRNKGNFPGRFSGRQFSNSRSEMNVSTLELGDSALYLCASSHRGYSTDTQYFGPGTRLTVL.

The chain joins TRBV14 to TRBJ2-1. This CDR3 is 11 amino acids long. The germline V gene has CDR1 SGHDN and CDR2 FVKESK. CDR3 loop: CASSQGYEQFF.

The chain combines TRBV7-2 with TRBJ2-2; the D gene TCRdb calls, TRBD1, cannot be checked with no DNA. The CDR3 runs to 17 residues. The V gene's germline CDR1 is SGHTA and CDR2 FQGNSA. CDR3 in amino acids: CASSIRDRFIEVGELFF.

The gene calls are TRBV12-3 or TRBV12-4 and TRBJ2-3; the TCRdb D gene call, TRBD2, has no DNA to confirm it. The CDR3 covers 14 residues. The chain's CDR3 is CASSPGLGRDTQYF.

The chain employs TRBV28 and TRBJ2-7; TCRdb outputs TRBD1, but without DNA this stays unchecked. CDR3 size: 14 residues. Germline CDR1 reads MDHEN; CDR2 reads SYDVKM. The CDR3: CASSSRDTSYEQYF.

The V and J genes are TRBV12-3 or TRBV12-4 and TRBJ2-2; the D call of TRBD1 rests on TCRdb alone, since no DNA is present to check it. The CDR3 runs 13 residues. The CDR3 loop is CAGVREGTVELFF.

The V gene is TRBV5-1, the J gene TRBJ1-1. There are 15 residues in the CDR3. From germline, CDR1 is SGHRS and CDR2 YFSETQ. The CDR3 sequence: CASSPEFPANTEAFF. Complete variable domain (other parts from reference TRBV5-1 and TRBJ1-1): KAGVTQTPRYLIKTRGQQVTLSCSPISGHRSVSWYQQTPGQGLQFLFEYFSETQRNKGNFPGRFSGRQFSNSRSEMNVSTLELGDSALYLCASSPEFPANTEAFFGQGTRLTVV.

This chain links TRBV21-1 with TRBJ2-1. TRBV21-1 is noted as a pseudogene. The CDR3 sequence is 13 residues long. Here the CDR3 reads CASSNFAYNEQFF.

The CDR3 sequence: CACGGGYQETQYF. V usage is TRBV6-5 and J usage is TRBJ2-5; the TRBD1 assignment by TCRdb is unverifiable without DNA. Per germline, CDR1 MNHEY and CDR2 SVGAGI. The CDR3 spans 13 residues.

The chain has TRBV6-6 and TRBJ1-1; the TCRdb call, TRBD1, lacks DNA for checking. The germline V gene has CDR1 MNHNY and CDR2 SVGAGI (reference sequence). The CDR3 is 13 amino acids. The CDR3 sequence is CASNLQGGTEAFF.